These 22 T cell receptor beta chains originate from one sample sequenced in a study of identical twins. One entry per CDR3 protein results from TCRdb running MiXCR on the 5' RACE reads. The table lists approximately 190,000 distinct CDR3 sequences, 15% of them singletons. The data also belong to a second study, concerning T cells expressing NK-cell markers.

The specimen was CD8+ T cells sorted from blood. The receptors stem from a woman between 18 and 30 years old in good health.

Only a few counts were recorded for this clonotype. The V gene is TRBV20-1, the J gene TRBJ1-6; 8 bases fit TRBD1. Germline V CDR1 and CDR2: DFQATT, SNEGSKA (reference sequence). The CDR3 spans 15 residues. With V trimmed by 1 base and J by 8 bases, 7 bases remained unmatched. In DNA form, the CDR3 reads TGCAGTGCTAGAGTACGGCAGGGGGCAGATTCACCCCTCCACTTT. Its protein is CSARVRQGADSPLHF.

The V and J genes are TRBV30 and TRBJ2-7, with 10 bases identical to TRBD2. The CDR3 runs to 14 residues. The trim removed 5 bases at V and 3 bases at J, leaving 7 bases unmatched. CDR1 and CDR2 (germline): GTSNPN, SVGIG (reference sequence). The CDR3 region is CAWLDLAGVYEQYF. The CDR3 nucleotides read TGTGCCTGGCTGGACCTAGCGGGAGTCTACGAGCAGTACTTC.

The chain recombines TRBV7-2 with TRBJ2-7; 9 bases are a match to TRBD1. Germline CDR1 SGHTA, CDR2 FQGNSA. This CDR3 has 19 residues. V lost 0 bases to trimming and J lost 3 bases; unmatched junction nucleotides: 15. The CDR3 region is CASSLAGQGLLIQNYEQYF. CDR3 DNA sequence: TGTGCCAGCAGCTTAGCCGGACAGGGGTTATTGATACAAAACTACGAGCAGTACTTC.

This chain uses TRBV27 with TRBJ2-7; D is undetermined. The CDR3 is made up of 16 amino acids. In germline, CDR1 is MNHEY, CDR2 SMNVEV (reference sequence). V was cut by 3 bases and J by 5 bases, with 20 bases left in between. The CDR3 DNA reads TGTGCCAGCAGTTTCACCCGGACCACTGTAATCGACGAGCAGTACTTC. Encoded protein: CASSFTRTTVIDEQYF.

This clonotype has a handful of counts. The CDR3 DNA is TGTGCCATCTCCTTGGTAGGGGCCACTGAAGCTTTCTTT. It yields the protein CAISLVGATEAFF. The genes are TRBV6-2 or TRBV6-3 and TRBJ1-1; D possibly corresponds to TRBD1 (5 bases). The V end was cut by 10 bases, the J end by 4 bases, with 16 bases between. CDR1 is MNHEY and CDR2 is SVGEGT in the germline V gene. This CDR3 is built from 13 residues.

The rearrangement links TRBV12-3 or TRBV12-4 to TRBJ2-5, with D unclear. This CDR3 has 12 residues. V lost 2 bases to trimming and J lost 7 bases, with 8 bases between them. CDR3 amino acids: CASSLLLATQYF. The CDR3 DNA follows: TGTGCCAGCAGTTTACTCTTGGCGACCCAGTACTTC.

CDR3 region: CASSQGAHEAFF. The DNA of the CDR3 is TGTGCCAGCAGTCAAGGGGCGCATGAAGCTTTCTTT. The V call is TRBV12-3 or TRBV12-4, the J call TRBJ1-1; tentative D call: TRBD1 (5 bases). V lost 5 bases, J lost 7 bases, and 11 bases lay in between. This CDR3 comprises 12 residues.

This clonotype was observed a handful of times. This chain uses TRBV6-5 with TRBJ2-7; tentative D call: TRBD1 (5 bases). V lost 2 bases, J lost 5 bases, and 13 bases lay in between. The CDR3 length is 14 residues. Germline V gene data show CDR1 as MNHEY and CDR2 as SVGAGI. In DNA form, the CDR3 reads TGTGCCAGCAGTTACGTTGGGGCGCCCAACGAGCAGTACTTC. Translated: CASSYVGAPNEQYF.

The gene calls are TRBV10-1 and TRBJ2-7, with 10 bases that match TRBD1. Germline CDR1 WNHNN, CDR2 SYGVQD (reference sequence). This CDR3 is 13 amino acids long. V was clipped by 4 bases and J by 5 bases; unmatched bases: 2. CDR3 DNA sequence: TGCGCCAGCAGTGGGGACAGGGGCCACGAGCAGTACTTC. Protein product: CASSGDRGHEQYF.

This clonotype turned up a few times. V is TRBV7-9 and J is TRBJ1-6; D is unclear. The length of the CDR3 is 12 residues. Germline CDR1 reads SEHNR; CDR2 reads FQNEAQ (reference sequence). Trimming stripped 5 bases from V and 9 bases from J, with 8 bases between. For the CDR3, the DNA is TGTGCCAGCAGCCCCGGGCCTTCACCCCTCCACTTT. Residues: CASSPGPSPLHF. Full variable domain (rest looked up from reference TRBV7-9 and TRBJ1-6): DTGVSQNPRHKITKRGQNVTFRCDPISEHNRLYWYRQTLGQGPEFLTYFQNEAQLEKSRLLSDRFSAERPKGSFSTLEIQRTEQGDSAMYLCASSPGPSPLHFGNGTRLTVT.

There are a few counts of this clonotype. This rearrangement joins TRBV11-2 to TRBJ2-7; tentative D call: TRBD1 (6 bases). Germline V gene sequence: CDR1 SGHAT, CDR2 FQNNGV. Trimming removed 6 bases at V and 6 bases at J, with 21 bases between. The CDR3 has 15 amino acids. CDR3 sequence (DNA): TGTGCCAGCAGTTGGGGCACAGGGATAGCTGGCGAGCAGTACTTC. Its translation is CASSWGTGIAGEQYF. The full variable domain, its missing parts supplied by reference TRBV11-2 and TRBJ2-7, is EAGVAQSPRYKIIEKRQSVAFWCNPISGHATLYWYQQILGQGPKLLIQFQNNGVVDDSQLPKDRFSAERLKGVDSTLKIQPAKLEDSAVYLCASSWGTGIAGEQYFGPGTRLTVT.

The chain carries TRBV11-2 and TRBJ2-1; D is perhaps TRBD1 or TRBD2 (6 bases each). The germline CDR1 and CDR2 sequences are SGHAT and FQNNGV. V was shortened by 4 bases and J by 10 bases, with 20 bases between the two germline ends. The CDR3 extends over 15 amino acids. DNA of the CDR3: TGTGCCAGCAGCTACGGAGGGGGGCTGTCGGACGAGCAGTTCTTC. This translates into CASSYGGGLSDEQFF.

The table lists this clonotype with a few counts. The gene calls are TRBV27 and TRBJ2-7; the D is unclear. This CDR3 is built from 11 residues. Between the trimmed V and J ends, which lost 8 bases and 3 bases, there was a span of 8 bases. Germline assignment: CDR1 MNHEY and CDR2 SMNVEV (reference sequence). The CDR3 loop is CASGTYYEQYF. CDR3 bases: TGTGCCAGCGGCACGTACTACGAGCAGTACTTC.

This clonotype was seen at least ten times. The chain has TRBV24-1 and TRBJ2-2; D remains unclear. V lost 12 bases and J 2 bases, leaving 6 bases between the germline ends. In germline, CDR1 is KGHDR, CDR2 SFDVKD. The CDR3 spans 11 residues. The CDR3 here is CAAENTGELFF. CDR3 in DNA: TGTGCCGCAGAAAACACCGGGGAGCTGTTTTTT.

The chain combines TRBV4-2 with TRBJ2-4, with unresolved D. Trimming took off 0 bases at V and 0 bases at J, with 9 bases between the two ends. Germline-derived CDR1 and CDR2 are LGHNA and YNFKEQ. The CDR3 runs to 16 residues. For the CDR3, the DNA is TGTGCCAGCAGCCAAGAATCGAGTGGAGCCAAAAACATTCAGTACTTC. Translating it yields CASSQESSGAKNIQYF.

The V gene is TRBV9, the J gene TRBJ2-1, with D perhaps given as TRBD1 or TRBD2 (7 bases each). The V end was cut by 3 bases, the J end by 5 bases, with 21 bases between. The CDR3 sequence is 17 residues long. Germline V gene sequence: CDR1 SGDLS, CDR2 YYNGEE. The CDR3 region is CASSGGGQGGKNNEQFF. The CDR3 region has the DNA TGTGCCAGCAGCGGTGGAGGGCAGGGGGGGAAGAACAATGAGCAGTTCTTC.

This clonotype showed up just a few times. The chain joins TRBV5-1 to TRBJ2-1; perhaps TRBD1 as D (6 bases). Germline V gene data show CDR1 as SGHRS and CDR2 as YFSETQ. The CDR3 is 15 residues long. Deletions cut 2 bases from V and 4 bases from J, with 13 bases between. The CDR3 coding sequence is TGCGCCAGCAGCTTACAGGGATTCAGGTACAATGAGCAGTTCTTC. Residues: CASSLQGFRYNEQFF.

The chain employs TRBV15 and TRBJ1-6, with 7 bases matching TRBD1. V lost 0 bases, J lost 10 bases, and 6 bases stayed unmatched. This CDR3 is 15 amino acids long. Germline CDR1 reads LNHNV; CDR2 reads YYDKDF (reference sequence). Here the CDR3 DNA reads TGTGCCACCAGCAGAGAAACAGGGGTCGGCTCACCCCTCCACTTT. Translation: CATSRETGVGSPLHF.

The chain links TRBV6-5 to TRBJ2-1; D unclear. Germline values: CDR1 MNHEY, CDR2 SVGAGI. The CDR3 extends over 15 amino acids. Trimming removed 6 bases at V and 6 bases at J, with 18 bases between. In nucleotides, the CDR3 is TGTGCCAGCAGCTTTACTGAATCAACACCCAATGAGCAGTTCTTC. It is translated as CASSFTESTPNEQFF.

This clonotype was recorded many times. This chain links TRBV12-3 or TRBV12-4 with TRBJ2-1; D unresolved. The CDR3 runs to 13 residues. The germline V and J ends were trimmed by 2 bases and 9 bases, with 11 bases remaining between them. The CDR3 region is CASSLPGSPEQFF. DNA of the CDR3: TGTGCCAGCAGTTTACCCGGGTCCCCTGAGCAGTTCTTC.

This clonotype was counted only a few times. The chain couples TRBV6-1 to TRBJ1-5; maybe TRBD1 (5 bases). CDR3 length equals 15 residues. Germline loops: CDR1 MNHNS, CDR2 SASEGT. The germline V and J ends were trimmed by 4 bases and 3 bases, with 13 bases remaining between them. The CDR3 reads CASSAGHHPNQPQHF. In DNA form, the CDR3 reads TGTGCCAGCAGTGCAGGACACCATCCCAATCAGCCCCAGCATTTT.

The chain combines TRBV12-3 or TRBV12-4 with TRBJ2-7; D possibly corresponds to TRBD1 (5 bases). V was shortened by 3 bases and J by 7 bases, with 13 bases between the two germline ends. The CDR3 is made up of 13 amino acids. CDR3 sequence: CASSFSGSSEQYF. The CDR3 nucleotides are TGTGCCAGCAGTTTCTCAGGGTCGAGTGAGCAGTACTTC.